These 8 T cell receptor beta chains came from one sample sequenced in a study of blood T cell repertoires in COVID-19. Using immunoSEQ multiplex PCR, the repertoire was profiled, and TCRdb retains in-frame clones only, with some absent. This table holds more than 85,000 clones, approximately 90% found once. Sequencing was done on a sample of peripheral blood. The receptors here all came from a human donor with COVID-19, enrolled during active disease. The donor label of this sample is uncertain.

The CDR3 bases are TGTGCCAGCAGCCAAAGCGGGACTAGCGCGTACAATGAGCAGTTCTTC. Amino acid sequence: CASSQSGTSAYNEQFF. The V call is TRBV3-1 (or the pseudogene TRBV3-2), the J call TRBJ2-1, with TRBD2 matching 10 bases. The V gene's germline CDR1 is LGHDT and CDR2 YNNKEL (reference sequence). This CDR3 region has 16 residues. The ends lost 2 bases at V and 4 bases at J; junction bases unmatched: 5.

The table lists this clone with a count of one. The chain joins TRBV19 to TRBJ1-1; maybe TRBD1 (5 bases). The CDR3 consists of 13 residues. Germline V gene data show CDR1 as LNHDA and CDR2 as SQIVND (reference sequence). V lost 5 bases and J lost 5, with 12 bases in between. The CDR3 here is CASSSQGGTEAFF. CDR3 DNA sequence: TGTGCCAGTAGTTCCCAGGGAGGAACTGAAGCTTTCTTT.

The rearrangement uses TRBV7-2 and TRBJ2-5; no reliable D call. The CDR3 loop spans 15 amino acids. V lost 1 base to trimming and J lost 4 bases, with 13 bases between them. Germline values: CDR1 SGHTA, CDR2 FQGNSA. The CDR3 sequence: CASSLVGSLLETQYF. The DNA of the CDR3 is TGTGCCAGCAGCTTAGTTGGTAGTCTGCTAGAGACCCAGTACTTC.

This chain uses TRBV6-4 with TRBJ1-5; D gene uncertain. The ends were cut back, 0 bases at V and 6 bases at J, with 21 bases in the middle. Germline assignment: CDR1 MRHNA and CDR2 SNTAGT. The CDR3 is made up of 18 amino acids. CDR3 DNA: TGTGCCAGCAGTGACTCGAGTGAATTGCCGTCGTCAACTCAGCCCCAGCATTTT. This codes for CASSDSSELPSSTQPQHF.

The V gene is TRBV3-1 (or the pseudogene TRBV3-2), the J gene TRBJ2-5; 8 bases are shared with TRBD2. V gave up 3 bases and J gave up 1 base; unmatched junction bases: 7. CDR3 length: 16 residues. Germline CDR1 and CDR2: LGHDT and YNNKEL (reference sequence). DNA of the CDR3: TGTGCCAGCAGCCATGCGGGGGGCAGAGGCCAAGAGACCCAGTACTTC. Protein sequence: CASSHAGGRGQETQYF.

A single count supports this clone. The V gene is TRBV2, the J gene TRBJ1-5; a weak D match, TRBD1 (5 bases). Trimming removed 4 bases from V and 3 bases from J, with 13 bases in between. CDR3 length equals 15 residues. Per germline, CDR1 SNHLY and CDR2 FYNNEI. Here the CDR3 reads CASSGWRGYNQPQHF. For the CDR3, the DNA is TGTGCCAGCAGTGGGTGGAGGGGTTACAATCAGCCCCAGCATTTT. The variable domain in full, with the rest retrieved from reference TRBV2 and TRBJ1-5, is EPEVTQTPSHQVTQMGQEVILRCVPISNHLYFYWYRQILGQKVEFLVSFYNNEISEKSEIFDDQFSVERPDGSNFTLKIRSTKLEDSAMYFCASSGWRGYNQPQHFGDGTRLSIL.

The chain is built from TRBV5-5 and TRBJ1-1; 10 nucleotides line up with TRBD1. The V segment lost 4 bases and the J segment 7 bases; nucleotides outside the gene matches: 19. Germline assignment: CDR1 SGHKS and CDR2 YYEKEE (reference sequence). This CDR3 is built from 18 residues. The CDR3 reads CASSPFSTSGTGVIEAFF. As DNA, the CDR3 is TGTGCCAGCAGCCCCTTTTCGACCTCCGGGACAGGGGTAATTGAAGCTTTCTTT. Drawing the rest from reference TRBV5-5 and TRBJ1-1, the complete variable domain is DAGVTQSPTHLIKTRGQQVTLRCSPISGHKSVSWYQQVLGQGPQFIFQYYEKEERGRGNFPDRFSARQFPNYSSELNVNALLLGDSALYLCASSPFSTSGTGVIEAFFGQGTRLTVV.

This chain uses TRBV11-2 with TRBJ1-2; 7 positions agree with TRBD1. The germline V gene encodes CDR1 SGHAT and CDR2 FQNNGV. J lost 3 bases, V lost 1 base, and 2 bases had no gene match. The CDR3 consists of 14 residues. Here the CDR3 reads CASSLGQGDYGYTF. CDR3 in DNA: TGTGCCAGCAGCTTAGGGCAGGGGGACTATGGCTACACCTTC.